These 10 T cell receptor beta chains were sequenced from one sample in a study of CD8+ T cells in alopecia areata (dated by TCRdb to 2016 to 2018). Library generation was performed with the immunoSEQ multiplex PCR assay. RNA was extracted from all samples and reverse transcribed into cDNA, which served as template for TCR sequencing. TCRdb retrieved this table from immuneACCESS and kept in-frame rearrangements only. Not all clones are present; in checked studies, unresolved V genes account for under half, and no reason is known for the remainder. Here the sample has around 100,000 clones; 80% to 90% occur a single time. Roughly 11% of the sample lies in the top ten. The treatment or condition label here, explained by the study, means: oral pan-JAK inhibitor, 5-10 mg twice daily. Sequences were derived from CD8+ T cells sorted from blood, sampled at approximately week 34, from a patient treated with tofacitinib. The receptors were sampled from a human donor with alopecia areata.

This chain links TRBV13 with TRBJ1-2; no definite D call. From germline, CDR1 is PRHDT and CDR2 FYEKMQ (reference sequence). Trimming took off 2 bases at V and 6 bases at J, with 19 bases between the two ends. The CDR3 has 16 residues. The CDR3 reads CASSLKSWVREDGYTF. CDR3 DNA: TGTGCCAGCAGCTTAAAGTCCTGGGTCCGGGAGGATGGCTACACCTTC. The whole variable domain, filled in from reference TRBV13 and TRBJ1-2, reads AAGVIQSPRHLIKEKRETATLKCYPIPRHDTVYWYQQGPGQDPQFLISFYEKMQSDKGSIPDRFSAQQFSDYHSELNMSSLELGDSALYFCASSLKSWVREDGYTFGSGTRLTVV.

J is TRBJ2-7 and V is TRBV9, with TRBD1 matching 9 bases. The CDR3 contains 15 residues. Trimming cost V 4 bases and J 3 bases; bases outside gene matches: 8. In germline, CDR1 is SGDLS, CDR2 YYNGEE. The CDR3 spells CASSRAGTGIYEQYF. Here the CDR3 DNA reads TGTGCCAGCAGCAGAGCCGGGACAGGGATCTACGAGCAGTACTTC.

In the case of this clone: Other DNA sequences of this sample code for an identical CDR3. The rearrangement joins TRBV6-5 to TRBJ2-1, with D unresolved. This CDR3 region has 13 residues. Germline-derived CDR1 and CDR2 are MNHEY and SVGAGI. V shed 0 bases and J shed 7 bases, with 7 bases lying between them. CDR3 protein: CASSYSVVNEQFF. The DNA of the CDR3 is TGTGCCAGCAGTTACTCAGTCGTTAATGAGCAGTTCTTC.

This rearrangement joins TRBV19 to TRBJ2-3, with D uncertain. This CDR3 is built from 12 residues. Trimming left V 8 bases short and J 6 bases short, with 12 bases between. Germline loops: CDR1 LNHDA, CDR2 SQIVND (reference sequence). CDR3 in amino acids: CASLGRVDTQYF. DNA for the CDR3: TGTGCCAGTCTTGGACGAGTGGATACGCAGTATTTT.

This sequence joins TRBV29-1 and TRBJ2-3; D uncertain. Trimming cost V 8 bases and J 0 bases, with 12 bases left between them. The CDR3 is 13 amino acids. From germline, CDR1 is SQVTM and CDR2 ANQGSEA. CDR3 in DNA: TGCAGCCTTCTGCCGGAGAGCACAGATACGCAGTATTTT. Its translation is CSLLPESTDTQYF.

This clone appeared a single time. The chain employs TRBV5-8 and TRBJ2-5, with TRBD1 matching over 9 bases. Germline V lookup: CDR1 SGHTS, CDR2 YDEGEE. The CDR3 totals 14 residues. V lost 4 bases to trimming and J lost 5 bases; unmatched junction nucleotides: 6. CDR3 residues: CASSGGQGGETQYF. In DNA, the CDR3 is TGTGCCAGCAGCGGGGGACAGGGAGGCGAGACCCAGTACTTC.

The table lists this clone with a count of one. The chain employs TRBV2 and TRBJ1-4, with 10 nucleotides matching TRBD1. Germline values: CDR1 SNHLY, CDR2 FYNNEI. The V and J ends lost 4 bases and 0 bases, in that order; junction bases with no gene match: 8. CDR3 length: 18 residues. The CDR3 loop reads CASSAAGTGATTNEKLFF. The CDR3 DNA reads TGTGCCAGCAGTGCAGCCGGGACAGGGGCTACAACTAATGAAAAACTGTTTTTT.

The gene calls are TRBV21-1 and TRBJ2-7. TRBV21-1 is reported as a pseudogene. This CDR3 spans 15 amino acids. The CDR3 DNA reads TGTGCCAGCAGCAAACCAGACAAGAGGCTCTACGAGCAGTACTTC. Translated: CASSKPDKRLYEQYF.

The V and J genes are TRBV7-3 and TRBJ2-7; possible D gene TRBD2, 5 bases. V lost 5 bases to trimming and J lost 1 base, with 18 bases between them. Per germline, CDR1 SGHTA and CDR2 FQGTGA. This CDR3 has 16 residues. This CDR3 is CASSLGPWTLSYEQYF. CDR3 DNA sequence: TGTGCCAGCAGCCTAGGGCCCTGGACTCTATCCTACGAGCAGTACTTC.

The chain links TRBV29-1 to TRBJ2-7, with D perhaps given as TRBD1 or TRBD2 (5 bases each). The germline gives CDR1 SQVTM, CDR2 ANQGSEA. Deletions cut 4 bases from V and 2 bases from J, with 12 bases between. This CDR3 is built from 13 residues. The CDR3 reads CSVAGPGTYEQYF. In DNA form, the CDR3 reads TGCAGCGTTGCGGGGCCAGGTACCTACGAGCAGTACTTC.